A single sample gave rise to the 13 T cell receptor beta chains below, sequenced in a study of technical replicates of blood from several donors. Profiled with immunoSEQ multiplex PCR; TCRdb holds only in-frame clones, not every one. The repertoire has over 55,000 clones, 90% to 95% of them found once; the top ten carry about 3.8%. Specimen: PBMCs. Receptors were obtained from a human donor in good health. Some clones in this sample may be carry-over from other donors' samples.

The sample holds one count of this clone. V and J are TRBV19 and TRBJ2-3, with D possibly TRBD1 on 5 matching bases. The germline gives CDR1 LNHDA, CDR2 SQIVND (reference sequence). Between the trimmed V and J ends, which lost 4 bases and 4 bases, there was a span of 12 bases. The CDR3 runs to 14 residues. CDR3 amino acids: CASSKTEGADTQYF. In DNA, the CDR3 is TGTGCCAGTAGTAAGACTGAAGGGGCAGATACGCAGTATTTT.

This clone has just one count. The V call is TRBV4-2, the J call TRBJ2-1, with TRBD2 matching over 13 bases. Germline V gene data show CDR1 as LGHNA and CDR2 as YNFKEQ. CDR3 size: 15 residues. V was clipped by 5 bases and J by 7 bases; unmatched bases: 5. The CDR3 sequence: CASSETSGGANEQFF. CDR3 DNA sequence: TGTGCCAGCAGCGAAACTAGCGGGGGGGCGAATGAGCAGTTCTTC.

The J gene is TRBJ2-7, the V gene TRBV15; D is unclear. CDR1 and CDR2 from the germline V gene are LNHNV and YYDKDF (reference sequence). The CDR3 sequence is 11 residues long. Trimming took off 4 bases at V and 4 bases at J, with 5 bases between the two ends. The CDR3 DNA is TGTGCCACCAGCATCGGGTACGAGCAGTACTTC. Protein: CATSIGYEQYF.

The chain uses TRBV2 and TRBJ1-5, with no clear D. CDR1 SNHLY and CDR2 FYNNEI come from the germline V gene. The CDR3 is made up of 14 amino acids. V lost 0 bases to trimming and J lost 3 bases, with 6 bases between them. This CDR3 is CASSEAQSNQPQHF. The CDR3 nucleotides are TGTGCCAGCAGTGAAGCTCAGTCCAATCAGCCCCAGCATTTT.

The chain links TRBV2 to TRBJ2-2, with TRBD2 as a possible D gene (7 bases). V lost 7 bases and J lost 4, with 13 bases in between. CDR3 length: 14 residues. CDR1 and CDR2 (germline): SNHLY, FYNNEI. In DNA, the CDR3 is TGTGCCAGCAAGGGGGGGACGCTCACCGGGGAGCTGTTTTTT. It yields the protein CASKGGTLTGELFF.

This sequence joins TRBV7-2 and TRBJ1-6; D unresolved. Between the trimmed V and J ends, which lost 1 base and 12 bases, there was a span of 7 bases. The CDR3 runs 12 residues. CDR1 and CDR2 (germline): SGHTA, FQGNSA. DNA of the CDR3: TGTGCCAGCAGCTTAGGGAGCCGACCCCTCCACTTT. This encodes CASSLGSRPLHF.

This clone came up once. This chain connects TRBV10-3 to TRBJ1-5; D unclear. The CDR3 length is 14 residues. Trimming cost V 4 bases and J 4 bases, with 11 bases left between them. Germline V gives CDR1 ENHRY, CDR2 SYGVKD. CDR3 bases: TGTGCCATCAGTGCCTCCGGCGGGAATCAGCCCCAGCATTTT. Translation gives CAISASGGNQPQHF.

This clone was counted once. This rearrangement joins TRBV5-8 to TRBJ2-1; 7 bases align to TRBD1. In germline, CDR1 is SGHTS, CDR2 YDEGEE. V was clipped by 3 bases and J by 4 bases; unmatched bases: 7. The CDR3 is 15 amino acids. CDR3 protein: CASSWGTVTYNEQFF. The CDR3 bases are TGTGCCAGCAGCTGGGGGACAGTTACATACAATGAGCAGTTCTTC.

The V gene is TRBV4-1, the J gene TRBJ2-7; the match to TRBD2 covers 9 bases. Germline V gene sequence: CDR1 MGHRA, CDR2 YSYEKL. This CDR3 comprises 16 residues. The V segment lost 9 bases and the J segment 0 bases; nucleotides outside the gene matches: 12. The CDR3 here is CASSGLASPTSYEQYF. CDR3 nucleotide sequence: TGCGCCAGTTCGGGACTAGCCTCCCCAACCTCCTACGAGCAGTACTTC.

This CDR3 reads CASSYSTGAAFF. CDR3 in DNA: TGTGCCAGCAGTTACTCGACTGGGGCAGCTTTCTTT. This chain joins TRBV6-5 and TRBJ1-1, with D perhaps TRBD1 (5 bases). The CDR3 contains 12 residues. CDR1 and CDR2 (germline): MNHEY, SVGAGI. The V gene lost 0 bases and the J gene lost 10 bases, with 9 bases spanning the gap.

The chain links TRBV4-3 to TRBJ2-2; 12 positions agree with TRBD1. CDR3 length: 20 residues. After removal of 1 base from V and 3 bases from J, the junction contained 12 bases not matched to a gene. Germline V CDR1 and CDR2: LGHNA, YSLEER. CDR3 sequence: CASSQGIRDRGRRDTGELFF. The CDR3 DNA reads as TGCGCCAGCAGCCAAGGAATTAGGGACAGGGGGCGCAGGGACACCGGGGAGCTGTTTTTT.

The rearrangement joins TRBV4-2 to TRBJ1-5; 7 bases fit TRBD1. CDR1 is LGHNA, CDR2 YNFKEQ, per germline. This CDR3 spans 16 amino acids. Trimming at V came to 3 bases and at J to 6 bases, leaving 11 bases not matched to a gene. CDR3 residues: CASSHPGTVLPQPQHF. The CDR3 DNA follows: TGTGCCAGCAGCCACCCCGGGACAGTTCTTCCTCAGCCCCAGCATTTT.

The chain is built from TRBV9 and TRBJ2-3; 8 bases are a match to TRBD1. Germline-derived CDR1 and CDR2 are SGDLS and YYNGEE. Trimming took 4 bases from V and 10 from J; bases not matched to a gene: 8. This CDR3 has 13 amino acids. The CDR3 nucleotides read TGTGCCAGCAGCCCAACCGGACAGGGCGCGCAGTATTTT. This translates into CASSPTGQGAQYF. The full variable domain, completed using reference TRBV9 and TRBJ2-3, is DSGVTQTPKHLITATGQRVTLRCSPRSGDLSVYWYQQSLDQGLQFLIQYYNGEERAKGNILERFSAQQFPDLHSELNLSSLELGDSALYFCASSPTGQGAQYFGPGTRLTVL.